This TCR beta chain was recorded in a study of blood T cell repertoires in COVID-19. About the study: Sample material is recorded as cDNA or gDNA derived from T cells, B-cell-depleted T cells, or PBMCs.

This clone was seen a few times. Assay used: immunoSEQ multiplex PCR; TCRdb lists only in-frame clones, some missing. Of some 320,000 clones listed, around 90% were seen once; the top ten hold 2.6%. CDR1 and CDR2 from the germline V gene are MNHEY and SMNVEV (reference sequence). The V end lost 3 bases, the J end lost 2 bases, and 13 bases lay between the germline ends. The CDR3 spans 15 residues. Participants were aged 18 to 89 years, lived in 20 to 30 US areas, and enrolled virtually. Specimen: PBMCs or T cells enriched from blood (not recorded which). The receptor was derived from a man aged 55 to 70 who had recovered from COVID-19. The genes are TRBV27 and TRBJ1-2; D unclear. DNA for the CDR3: TGTGCCAGCAGTTTGTGGGGAAGACTAAACTATGGCTACACCTTC. Its protein product is CASSLWGRLNYGYTF.